The present entry profiles one TCR beta chain with its context. The data are from a study of shared clonotypes between healthy human individuals. After removal of 4 bases from V and 8 bases from J, the junction contained 6 bases not matched to a gene. This CDR3 contains 15 residues. The germline CDR1 and CDR2 sequences are SGHTS and YDEGEE. TCRdb's table, derived via immunoSEQ multiplex PCR, lists solely in-frame clones and lacks some. The data hold about 580,000 clones, with roughly 98% observed a single time. The naive CD8 subset, CD45RO-negative cells positively selected for CCR7, excluded terminally differentiated effector memory CD45RA+ cells.

This clonotype originated in a man in his thirties or forties in good health. Sequencing used naive CD8+ T cells sorted from blood. The genes are TRBV5-8 and TRBJ2-1, with 13 bases that match TRBD2. CDR3 nucleotide sequence: TGTGCCAGCAGCGAGGGACTAGCGGGAAGCGATGAGCAGTTCTTC. As protein: CASSEGLAGSDEQFF.